A selection of T cell receptor beta chains follows, all from one sample in a study of blood T cell repertoires in COVID-19. Data came from immunoSEQ multiplex PCR; TCRdb stores just in-frame clones and leaves some out. The sample holds 190,000 or so clones; around nine tenths are singletons and the top ten take roughly 0.85%. Sequencing used peripheral blood. Receptors were obtained from a woman between 18 and 30 years old who had recovered from COVID-19. Each CDR3 is given with its conserved first and last residue.

J gene: TRBJ1-1
V gene: TRBV11-2
CDR3 protein: CASSLGPNTEAFF

J gene: TRBJ2-1
V gene: TRBV6-4
CDR3 protein: CATTLFDRWTTISYNEQFF

J gene: TRBJ1-1
V gene: TRBV5-1
CDR3 protein: CASSDGGRTEAFF

J gene: TRBJ2-3
V gene: TRBV27
CDR3 protein: CASSLGASGGAVADTQYF

J gene: TRBJ2-2
V gene: TRBV4-3
CDR3 protein: CASSQYSGSNTGELFF

J gene: TRBJ1-5
V gene: TRBV23-1
CDR3 protein: CASSQPAPRTRESNQPQHF

J gene: TRBJ1-3
V gene: TRBV2
CDR3 protein: CASRRDILSSGNTIYF

J gene: TRBJ1-5
V gene: TRBV4-1
CDR3 protein: CASSALEGGVEPQHF

J gene: TRBJ2-5
V gene: TRBV19
CDR3 protein: CASSIVGQLETQYF

J gene: TRBJ2-5
V gene: TRBV24-1
CDR3 protein: CATSDPGQGQETQYF

J gene: TRBJ1-1
V gene: TRBV7-9
CDR3 protein: CASSLPGLTEAFF

J gene: TRBJ2-1
V gene: TRBV7-3
CDR3 protein: CASSSHGGYNEQFF

J gene: TRBJ1-2
V gene: TRBV5-4
CDR3 protein: CASSPDRVGGYTF

J gene: TRBJ1-6
V gene: TRBV5-4
CDR3 protein: CASSLPRDNSPLHF

J gene: TRBJ2-3
V gene: TRBV28
CDR3 protein: CASSSQTDTQYF

J gene: TRBJ2-1
V gene: TRBV5-4
CDR3 protein: CASSLSGLAGSEQFF

J gene: TRBJ2-7
V gene: TRBV2
CDR3 protein: CASSEGRGAYEQYF